One sample yielded the 26 T cell receptor beta chains listed below, sequenced in a study of regulatory T cells in long-lasting Graves disease. Time point: newly diagnosed GD, antithyroid drugs for less than 3 months. The TCR library used RNA extracted from PBMCs. According to the study, TCR beta libraries were built with iRepertoire HTBI primers and CDR3-region Arm-PCR. TCRdb recomputed calls from the multiplex PCR reads with MiXCR, one row per CDR3 protein. There are approximately 540,000 distinct CDR3 sequences in the sample; 12% occur only once, and roughly 8.9% lies in the top ten. The same sample was also used in a study of T cells in Graves' hyperthyroidism and ophthalmopathy.

Sequenced here: peripheral blood mononuclear cells (PBMCs), sampled at new diagnosis, from a patient treated with antithyroid drugs. These receptors were taken from a woman aged 25 to 39 with Graves disease.

The chain is built from TRBV28 and TRBJ2-7; D call uncertain. There are 12 residues in the CDR3. Germline V gene lookup returns CDR1 MDHEN and CDR2 SYDVKM. The V end was cut by 3 bases, the J end by 6 bases, with 9 bases between. The DNA for the CDR3 is TGTGCCAGCAGTTTTCCCTCCCTCGAGCAGTACTTC. Its translation: CASSFPSLEQYF.

This clonotype was seen a few times. The V and J genes are TRBV29-1 and TRBJ2-2; the D call may be TRBD1 or TRBD2 (5 bases each). Germline loops: CDR1 SQVTM, CDR2 ANQGSEA. V was clipped by 7 bases and J by 4 bases, with 13 bases between them. This CDR3 is 13 amino acids long. CDR3 region: CSAGRDLTGELFF. DNA for the CDR3: TGCAGCGCTGGCAGGGACCTCACCGGGGAGCTGTTTTTT.

A few counts support this clonotype. This chain links TRBV7-9 with TRBJ1-1, with TRBD1 identical over 7 bases. Looked up from germline, CDR1 is SEHNR and CDR2 is FQNEAQ (reference sequence). V lost 4 bases to trimming and J lost 4 bases; unmatched junction nucleotides: 9. This CDR3 region has 15 residues. CDR3 DNA: TGTGCCAGCAGCTCCAATGGAGGGGGCGGCACTGAAGCTTTCTTT. It is translated as CASSSNGGGGTEAFF.

This clonotype was found many times. The chain couples TRBV5-1 to TRBJ2-1; 10 nucleotides agree with TRBD2. The V gene's germline CDR1 is SGHRS and CDR2 YFSETQ. The CDR3 contains 16 residues. J lost 9 bases, V lost 1 base, and 10 bases had no gene match. CDR3 nucleotides: TGCGCCAGCAGCTTGTCCCCAGCGGGAGGGGTAGGTGAGCAGTTCTTC. It codes for CASSLSPAGGVGEQFF.

This clonotype was detected only a few times. Relative to the germline gene, one junction end is altered; a read error may explain this. The chain has TRBV18 and TRBJ2-3; the D gene is possibly TRBD1 (5 bases). Germline CDR1 reads KGHSH; CDR2 reads LQKENI. The CDR3 contains 15 residues. CDR3 loop: CANSPQGSSTDTQYF. CDR3 bases: TGTGCCAACTCACCGCAGGGATCTAGCACAGATACGCAGTATTTT.

The chain carries TRBV24-1 and TRBJ1-5; no firm D call. V was shortened by 4 bases and J by 7 bases, with 7 bases between the two germline ends. This CDR3 has 12 amino acids. Germline lookup yields CDR1 KGHDR and CDR2 SFDVKD. CDR3 residues: CATSDPGQPQHF. The CDR3 DNA sequence: TGTGCCACCAGTGACCCCGGGCAGCCCCAGCATTTT.

The V and J genes are TRBV6-2 or TRBV6-3 and TRBJ1-4; 9 nucleotides match TRBD1. The ends lost 11 bases at V and 6 bases at J; junction bases unmatched: 13. The CDR3 spans 15 residues. CDR1 and CDR2 (germline): MNHEY, SVGEGT. The CDR3 protein is CAARVSGTGYEKLFF. The DNA for the CDR3 is TGTGCCGCTCGAGTTTCCGGGACAGGGTATGAAAAACTGTTTTTT.

The V and J genes are TRBV20-1 and TRBJ1-1; perhaps TRBD1 as D (6 bases). The CDR3 consists of 14 residues. In germline, CDR1 is DFQATT, CDR2 SNEGSKA (reference sequence). The CDR3, as DNA: TGCAGCTCACCCAAAGGACAGATGAACACTGAAGCTTTCTTT. Protein product: CSSPKGQMNTEAFF.

This clonotype appeared a few times. The chain has TRBV20-1 and TRBJ2-4, with D possibly called TRBD1 or TRBD2 (5 bases each). CDR1 DFQATT and CDR2 SNEGSKA come from the germline V gene (reference sequence). V lost 2 bases, J lost 3 bases, and 8 bases lay in between. The length of the CDR3 is 13 residues. In nucleotides, the CDR3 is TGCAGTGCTAGATGGGGGATCAAAAACATTCAGTACTTC. It encodes CSARWGIKNIQYF.

V gene TRBV18 combines with J gene TRBJ2-1; 7 positions match TRBD2. This CDR3 is 16 amino acids long. Germline V gene data show CDR1 as KGHSH and CDR2 as LQKENI. Trimming at V came to 0 bases and at J to 6 bases, leaving 8 bases not matched to a gene. CDR3 amino acids: CASSPPGGRACNEQFF. The DNA of the CDR3 is TGTGCCAGCTCACCACCCGGAGGGAGGGCCTGCAATGAGCAGTTCTTC.

This clonotype showed up many times. The rearrangement uses TRBV30 and TRBJ1-1; 8 bases map to TRBD1. With V trimmed by 1 base and J by 0 bases, 1 base remained unmatched. CDR1 is GTSNPN and CDR2 is SVGIG in the germline V gene (reference sequence). This CDR3 spans 14 amino acids. The chain's CDR3 is CAWSGTGMNTEAFF. The DNA of the CDR3 is TGTGCCTGGAGTGGGACAGGGATGAACACTGAAGCTTTCTTT.

This chain uses TRBV5-6 with TRBJ2-1, with 7 bases that match TRBD2. This CDR3 has 14 residues. Germline CDR1 SGHDT, CDR2 YYEEEE. V shed 5 bases and J 5 bases; nucleotides not matched to a gene: 7. The CDR3: CASRVSGAHNEQFF. The CDR3, as DNA: TGTGCCAGCAGAGTGAGCGGGGCCCACAATGAGCAGTTCTTC.

The rearrangement uses TRBV28 and TRBJ1-2, with 7 bases that match TRBD1. The CDR3 totals 15 residues. Germline V CDR1 and CDR2: MDHEN, SYDVKM. V lost 3 bases and J lost 6; bases outside the gene matches: 10. CDR3 loop: CASSLAGGLPHGYTF. Written as DNA, the CDR3 is TGTGCCAGCAGTTTGGCAGGGGGGCTTCCCCATGGCTACACCTTC.

The chain has TRBV5-8 and TRBJ2-7, with D possibly matching TRBD1 (5 bases). This CDR3 is built from 17 residues. Trimming stripped 4 bases from V and 7 bases from J, with 27 bases between. Germline lookup yields CDR1 SGHTS and CDR2 YDEGEE. CDR3 sequence: CASSHNFQGLYTGEQYF. Written as DNA, the CDR3 is TGTGCCAGCAGCCACAACTTTCAGGGCCTCTATACCGGGGAGCAGTACTTC.

This clonotype was observed many times. V and J are TRBV11-1 and TRBJ2-1, with 14 nucleotides matching TRBD2. The CDR3 totals 17 residues. With V trimmed by 10 bases and J by 3 bases, 11 bases remained unmatched. The germline gives CDR1 SGHAT, CDR2 FQDESV (reference sequence). For the CDR3, the DNA is TGTGCCACCCTGCGGACTAGCGGGAGGAACGACTACAATGAGCAGTTCTTC. Amino acids: CATLRTSGRNDYNEQFF.

Turning to this clonotype: A read error may account for a junction end that differs from germline. The rearrangement joins TRBV11-3 to TRBJ2-3; D gene uncertain. The germline V gene has CDR1 SGHNT and CDR2 YENEEA. This CDR3 contains 13 residues. The CDR3 here is CDSSFTSNTEASF. The CDR3 bases are TGTGACAGCAGCTTCACCTCGAACACTGAAGCTTCCTTT.

This clonotype showed up just a few times. The chain recombines TRBV7-3 with TRBJ1-1; unclear D gene. V was shortened by 1 base and J by 11 bases, with 17 bases between the two germline ends. From germline, CDR1 is SGHTA and CDR2 FQGTGA. The CDR3 has 14 amino acids. CDR3 in amino acids: CASSLRGGNFGAFF. CDR3 DNA: TGTGCCAGCAGCTTAAGGGGAGGGAATTTCGGGGCTTTCTTT.

In this sample, this clonotype turned up many times. The chain has TRBV30 and TRBJ1-1; no definite D call. Germline V CDR1 and CDR2: GTSNPN, SVGIG (reference sequence). The CDR3 spans 12 residues. V was trimmed by 5 bases and J by 1 base, leaving 8 bases between them. The CDR3 bases are TGTGCCTGGGAAACTGCGAACACTGAAGCTTTCTTT. Translation gives CAWETANTEAFF.

The chain is built from TRBV20-1 and TRBJ1-1; D possibly corresponds to TRBD1 (6 bases). The CDR3 contains 15 residues. V shed 4 bases and J shed 1 base, with 16 bases lying between them. CDR1 is DFQATT, CDR2 SNEGSKA, per germline (reference sequence). The DNA for the CDR3 is TGCAGTGCTACCAGACCCCAGGGGACGAACACTGAAGCTTTCTTT. This gives the protein CSATRPQGTNTEAFF.

This clonotype has ten or more counts. The chain couples TRBV11-2 to TRBJ1-4, with D unclear. The CDR3 length is 15 residues. V was clipped by 1 base and J by 7 bases, with 13 bases between them. CDR1 is SGHAT, CDR2 FQNNGV, per germline. Here the CDR3 reads CASSLGELWGEKLFF. CDR3 DNA sequence: TGTGCCAGCAGCTTAGGGGAGCTGTGGGGTGAAAAACTGTTTTTT.

Worth noting for this clonotype: A much bigger clone sits one base away, suggesting this may be a read error. V is TRBV28 and J is TRBJ2-3; TRBD2 matches at 10 bases. V dropped 4 bases and J dropped 0; count of bases not matched to a gene: 10. Germline values: CDR1 MDHEN, CDR2 SYDVKM. The CDR3 contains 18 residues. CDR3: CASSSAVLAGTSTDTQYF. The CDR3 region has the DNA TGTGCCAGCAGTTCCGCTGTACTAGCGGGAACTAGCACAGATACGCAGTATTTT.

In its sample, this clonotype was seen many times. This chain joins TRBV28 and TRBJ1-2; D unclear. V lost 6 bases and J 8 bases, leaving 16 bases between the germline ends. The CDR3 loop spans 13 amino acids. Looked up from germline, CDR1 is MDHEN and CDR2 is SYDVKM. The CDR3 is CASRPPQVEGYTF. The CDR3 DNA sequence: TGTGCCAGCAGACCTCCCCAGGTCGAAGGCTACACCTTC.

This clonotype was counted a few times. The chain employs TRBV7-3 and TRBJ2-3; 7 positions match TRBD2. The CDR3 loop spans 15 amino acids. V trimming: 2 bases; J trimming: 3 bases; junction bases outside the gene matches: 5. The V gene's germline CDR1 is SGHTA and CDR2 FQGTGA. CDR3 amino acids: CASSLLGAGTDTQYF. The CDR3 region has the DNA TGTGCCAGCAGCTTATTGGGAGCGGGGACAGATACGCAGTATTTT.

V usage is TRBV28 and J usage is TRBJ2-7, with 7 bases identical to TRBD1. Germline V gene lookup returns CDR1 MDHEN and CDR2 SYDVKM. Trimming at V came to 3 bases and at J to 2 bases, leaving 7 bases not matched to a gene. The length of the CDR3 is 15 residues. The CDR3 sequence is CASSFKRQGAYEQYF. The DNA of the CDR3 is TGTGCCAGCAGTTTCAAGCGGCAGGGGGCCTACGAGCAGTACTTC.

This clonotype was recorded at least ten times. The chain has TRBV28 and TRBJ2-2; D unclear. Between the trimmed V and J ends, which lost 10 bases and 4 bases, there was a span of 16 bases. The CDR3 spans 14 residues. CDR1 MDHEN and CDR2 SYDVKM come from the germline V gene. The CDR3 here is CAIEGSLGTGELFF. The CDR3 coding sequence is TGTGCCATTGAAGGGTCCCTAGGCACCGGGGAGCTGTTTTTT.

This clonotype was seen ten or more times. V gene TRBV5-1 combines with J gene TRBJ1-3; D unresolved. This CDR3 region has 14 residues. V was trimmed by 4 bases and J by 2 bases, leaving 10 bases between them. Germline V gene lookup returns CDR1 SGHRS and CDR2 YFSETQ. DNA for the CDR3: TGCGCCAGCAGCGTAGGCCCGACTGGAAACACCATATATTTT. Translation: CASSVGPTGNTIYF.